This TCR beta chain appears in the sequencing data of a study of control samples from healthy donors and cancer patients. Concerning this clone: At one end the junction does not follow the germline gene, possibly because of a read error.

Clones were read by immunoSEQ multiplex PCR, and TCRdb kept only the in-frame ones, dropping some. The data contain some 100,000 clones, 80% to 90% of them seen just once; the ten biggest clones take up 17%. There are 11 residues in the CDR3. The V gene's germline CDR1 is SGHRS and CDR2 YFSETQ. The genes are TRBV5-1 and TRBJ2-3, with D perhaps TRBD1 (5 bases). The TCR originated in a woman between 50 and 59 years old in good health. The sample taken for sequencing was blood. This chain's CDR3 is CASSLGQRLDF. As DNA, the CDR3 is TGCGCCAGCAGCTTGGGACAGAGGTTGGATTTT. Complete variable domain (other parts from reference TRBV5-1 and TRBJ2-3): KAGVTQTPRYLIKTRGQQVTLSCSPISGHRSVSWYQQTPGQGLQFLFEYFSETQRNKGNFPGRFSGRQFSNSRSEMNVSTLELGDSALYLCASSLGQRLDFGPGTRLTVL.